This T cell receptor (beta chain) is from a study of cytomegalovirus exposure and HLA in healthy donors. About the study: In an early release, HLA-typed donors contributed tens of millions of unique TCR sequences. General observations from the study: A later analysis associated 15,000 to 20,000 TCR beta sequences with HLA alleles at a 0.05 false discovery rate. Rare sequences made up most TCRs, while some public TCRs were found in many donors. In a later analysis, TCR beta V- and J-gene trimming showed a link to a missense DCLRE1C variant.

With regard to this clone: Its antigen is unidentified.

13 Jbeta primers and 60 Vbeta primers were used for the PCR. Repertoires were generated with immunoSEQ multiplex PCR, while TCRdb's copy carries only in-frame clones and drops some. This sample has about 200,000 clones; 65% to 85% occur once, and the top ten carry roughly 0.098%. The V gene end was trimmed by 8 bases and the J gene end by 7 bases; junction bases not matched to a gene: 12. The CDR3 extends over 15 amino acids. Germline assignment: CDR1 MNHNS and CDR2 SASEGT. This TCR was sampled from a boy between 2 and 15 years old in good health and CMV-seronegative. Sequencing was carried out using PBMCs. The rearrangement joins TRBV6-1 to TRBJ2-3; 10 positions match TRBD2. As DNA, the CDR3 is TGTGCCAGCCTGACAGCAGCGGGGGGGCGAAATACGCAGTATTTT. This gives the protein CASLTAAGGRNTQYF.